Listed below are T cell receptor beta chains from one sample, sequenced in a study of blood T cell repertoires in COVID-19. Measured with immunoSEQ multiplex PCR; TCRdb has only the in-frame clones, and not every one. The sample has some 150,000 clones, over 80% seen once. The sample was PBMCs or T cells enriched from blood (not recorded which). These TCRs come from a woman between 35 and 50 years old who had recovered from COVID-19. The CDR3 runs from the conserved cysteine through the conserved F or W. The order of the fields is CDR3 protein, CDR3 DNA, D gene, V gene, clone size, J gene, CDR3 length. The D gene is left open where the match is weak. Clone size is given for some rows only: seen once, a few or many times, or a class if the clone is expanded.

CDR3 protein: CASRGRGNTEAFF
CDR3 DNA: TGTGCCAGCAGAGGCAGGGGGAACACTGAAGCTTTCTTT
D gene: .
V gene: TRBV2
clone size: .
J gene: TRBJ1-1
CDR3 length: 13

CDR3 protein: CASSLFGGAVDTQYF
CDR3 DNA: TGTGCCAGCAGTTTGTTCGGGGGGGCAGTAGATACGCAGTATTTT
D gene: TRBD2
V gene: TRBV27
clone size: .
J gene: TRBJ2-3
CDR3 length: 15

CDR3 protein: CASSPTGGIENTIYF
CDR3 DNA: TGCGCCAGCAGCCCAACAGGGGGCATTGAAAACACCATATATTTT
D gene: TRBD1
V gene: TRBV4-1
clone size: few
J gene: TRBJ1-3
CDR3 length: 15

CDR3 protein: CASSSKPQGMNTEAFF
CDR3 DNA: TGCGCCAGCAGCTCAAAACCTCAGGGGATGAACACTGAAGCTTTCTTT
D gene: .
V gene: TRBV4-1
clone size: .
J gene: TRBJ1-1
CDR3 length: 16

CDR3 protein: CASSPRQGSYEQYF
CDR3 DNA: TGTGCCAGCAGCCCGCGACAAGGCTCCTACGAGCAGTACTTC
D gene: .
V gene: TRBV13
clone size: .
J gene: TRBJ2-7
CDR3 length: 14

CDR3 protein: CASRGQGWNSPLHF
CDR3 DNA: TGTGCCAGCCGCGGGCAGGGGTGGAATTCACCCCTCCACTTT
D gene: .
V gene: TRBV6-5
clone size: .
J gene: TRBJ1-6
CDR3 length: 14

CDR3 protein: CASSHRAGGSYNEQFF
CDR3 DNA: TGTGCCAGCAGCCACCGAGCGGGAGGGTCCTACAATGAGCAGTTCTTC
D gene: TRBD2
V gene: TRBV13
clone size: .
J gene: TRBJ2-1
CDR3 length: 16

CDR3 protein: CASSSQLASYNEQFF
CDR3 DNA: TGCGCCAGCAGCTCCCAACTAGCGTCTTACAATGAGCAGTTCTTC
D gene: TRBD2
V gene: TRBV5-1
clone size: .
J gene: TRBJ2-1
CDR3 length: 15

CDR3 protein: CASSSQGLAGPLRETQYF
CDR3 DNA: TGTGCCAGCAGTTCCCAAGGACTAGCGGGACCCCTGAGGGAGACCCAGTACTTC
D gene: TRBD2
V gene: TRBV28
clone size: .
J gene: TRBJ2-5
CDR3 length: 18

CDR3 protein: CASSRTEVSLGSPLHF
CDR3 DNA: TGTGCCAGCAGCCGTACCGAGGTATCGCTTGGTTCACCCCTCCACTTT
D gene: .
V gene: TRBV6-2/TRBV6-3
clone size: .
J gene: TRBJ1-6
CDR3 length: 16

CDR3 protein: CASSFLSGTRGLQYF
CDR3 DNA: TGTGCCAGCAGCTTTTTAAGCGGGACGCGGGGTCTTCAGTACTTC
D gene: TRBD2
V gene: TRBV11-2
clone size: .
J gene: TRBJ2-4
CDR3 length: 15

CDR3 protein: CASSKAFRGGCRGPIAKNIQYF
CDR3 DNA: TGTGCCAGCAGCAAAGCTTTCCGGGGTGGGTGCAGGGGGCCCATAGCCAAAAACATTCAGTACTTC
D gene: .
V gene: TRBV21-1
clone size: .
J gene: TRBJ2-4
CDR3 length: 22

CDR3 protein: CASSAGTSGGNEQFF
CDR3 DNA: TGCGCCAGCAGCGCCGGGACTAGCGGTGGGAATGAGCAGTTCTTC
D gene: TRBD2
V gene: TRBV5-1
clone size: .
J gene: TRBJ2-1
CDR3 length: 15

CDR3 protein: CASSQDQGGLAGGGNEQFF
CDR3 DNA: TGTGCCAGCAGCCAAGACCAAGGGGGACTAGCGGGAGGGGGTAATGAGCAGTTCTTC
D gene: TRBD2
V gene: TRBV3-1/TRBV3-2
clone size: .
J gene: TRBJ2-1
CDR3 length: 19